This TCR beta chain was recovered during a study of OX40 agonist ivuxolimab in advanced cancers. The wider study: Patients were treated with ivuxolimab, an agonistic anti-OX40 (CD134) antibody. Patients were 65% to 85% male with ages about 23 to 79, mean about 65. Study results and limitations: More expanded clones were seen, on average, in CD8+ T cells than in CD4+.

As to this clone: The antigen is not known.

The V end was cut by 5 bases, the J end by 9 bases, with 25 bases between. The germline gives CDR1 MDHEN, CDR2 SYDVKM. The CDR3 is 16 residues long. Some clones are missing from TCRdb's copy, which holds only in-frame ones; the method was immunoSEQ multiplex PCR. The data contain approximately 110,000 clones, about nine tenths of them singletons. The chain couples TRBV28 to TRBJ1-1; a weak D match, TRBD1 (6 bases). The sequencing used CD4+ or CD8+ T cells sorted from blood, collected in a trial of the OX40 agonist ivuxolimab. The receptor was isolated from an adult with an advanced solid tumor such as melanoma, head and neck, liver or kidney cancer. CDR3 sequence reads: CASSDTTGSGFGQAFF. The CDR3 DNA follows: TGTGCCAGCAGTGATACAACAGGGAGCGGGTTTGGCCAAGCTTTCTTT.